What follows are 4 T cell receptor beta chains derived from one specimen sequenced in a study of shared clonotypes between healthy human individuals. The repertoire was sequenced with immunoSEQ multiplex PCR; TCRdb's copy has only in-frame clones and lacks some. The repertoire holds about 1 million clones, with about 75% as singletons. Specimen: memory CD4+ T cells sorted from blood. Subset defined: CD45RA-negative fraction. The receptors shown here come from a young man in good health.

This clone has at least ten counts. Within the sample, other DNA sequences also encode this same CDR3. V is TRBV5-1 and J is TRBJ1-1; 7 bases align to TRBD1. Losses at the gene ends were 7 bases for V and 5 bases for J; bases not matched to a gene: 8. The CDR3 is 13 amino acids. Germline V gene data show CDR1 as SGHRS and CDR2 as YFSETQ. CDR3 sequence: CASSVTGQTEAFF. Written as DNA, the CDR3 is TGCGCCAGCTCTGTGACAGGGCAAACTGAAGCTTTCTTT.

The chain carries TRBV15 and TRBJ1-3; D call uncertain. The V gene lost 0 bases and the J gene lost 8 bases, with 8 bases spanning the gap. Germline CDR1 and CDR2: LNHNV and YYDKDF (reference sequence). This CDR3 comprises 13 residues. CDR3 nucleotides: TGTGCCACCAGCAGAGACGGGGTAGACACCATATATTTT. Residues: CATSRDGVDTIYF.

The rearrangement joins TRBV6-5 to TRBJ2-2; TRBD2 matches at 10 bases. The germline gives CDR1 MNHEY, CDR2 SVGAGI. Losses at the gene ends were 2 bases for V and 4 bases for J; bases not matched to a gene: 4. This CDR3 comprises 16 residues. For the CDR3, the DNA is TGTGCCAGCAGTTACGAAAGCGGGAGGGGCACCGGGGAGCTGTTTTTT. Encoded protein: CASSYESGRGTGELFF.

The chain carries TRBV9 and TRBJ2-1, with 9 bases fitting TRBD2. The CDR3 runs to 15 residues. Trimming removed 4 bases from V and 5 bases from J; junction bases left unmatched: 7. Germline CDR1 SGDLS, CDR2 YYNGEE. In nucleotides, the CDR3 is TGTGCCAGCAGCCTGACTAGCGGACTCCACAATGAGCAGTTCTTC. Residues: CASSLTSGLHNEQFF.